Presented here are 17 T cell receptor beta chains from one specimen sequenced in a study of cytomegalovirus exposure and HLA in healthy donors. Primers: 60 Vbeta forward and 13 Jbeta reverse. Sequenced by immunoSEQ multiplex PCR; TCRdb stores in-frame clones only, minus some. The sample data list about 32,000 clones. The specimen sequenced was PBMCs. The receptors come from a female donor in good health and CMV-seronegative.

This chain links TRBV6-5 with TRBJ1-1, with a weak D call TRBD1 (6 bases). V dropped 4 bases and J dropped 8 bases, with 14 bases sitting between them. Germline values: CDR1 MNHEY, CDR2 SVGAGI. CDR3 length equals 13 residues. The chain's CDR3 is CASSSRGPREAFF. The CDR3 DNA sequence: TGTGCCAGCAGTTCCAGGGGCCCGAGAGAAGCTTTCTTT.

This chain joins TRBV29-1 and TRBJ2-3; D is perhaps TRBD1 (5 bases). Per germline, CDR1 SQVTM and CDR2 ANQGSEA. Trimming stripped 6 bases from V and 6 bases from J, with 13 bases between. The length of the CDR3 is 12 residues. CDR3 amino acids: CSVSKGLDTQYF. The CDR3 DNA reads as TGCAGCGTCTCTAAGGGGTTGGATACGCAGTATTTT.

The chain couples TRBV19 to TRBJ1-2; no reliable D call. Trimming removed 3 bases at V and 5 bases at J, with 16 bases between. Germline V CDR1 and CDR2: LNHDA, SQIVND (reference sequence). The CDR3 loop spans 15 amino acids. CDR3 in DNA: TGTGCCAGTAGTATGTCCTCACAAGTCCGTTATGGCTACACCTTC. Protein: CASSMSSQVRYGYTF.

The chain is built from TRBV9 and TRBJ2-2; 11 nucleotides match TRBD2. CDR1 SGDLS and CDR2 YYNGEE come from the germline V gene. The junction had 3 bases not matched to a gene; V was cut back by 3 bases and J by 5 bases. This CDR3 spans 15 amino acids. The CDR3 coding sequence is TGTGCCAGCAGCGCCGGACTAGCGGGTACCGGGGAGCTGTTTTTT. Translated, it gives CASSAGLAGTGELFF.

CDR3 residues: CASSLVASGGVDTQYF. The DNA of the CDR3 is TGCGCCAGCAGCTTGGTGGCTAGCGGGGGAGTAGATACGCAGTATTTT. The chain joins TRBV5-1 to TRBJ2-3; TRBD2 agrees at 10 bases. Germline trimming cut 0 bases from V and 5 bases from J; bases unmatched to any gene: 6. Looked up from germline, CDR1 is SGHRS and CDR2 is YFSETQ. This CDR3 has 16 amino acids.

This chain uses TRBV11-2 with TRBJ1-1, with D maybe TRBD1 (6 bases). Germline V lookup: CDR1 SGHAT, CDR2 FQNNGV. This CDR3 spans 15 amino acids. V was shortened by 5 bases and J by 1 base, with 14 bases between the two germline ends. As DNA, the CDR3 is TGTGCCAGCAGCCCGAGGACAGCAGGGAACACTGAAGCTTTCTTT. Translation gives CASSPRTAGNTEAFF. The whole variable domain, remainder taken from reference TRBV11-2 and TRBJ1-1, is EAGVAQSPRYKIIEKRQSVAFWCNPISGHATLYWYQQILGQGPKLLIQFQNNGVVDDSQLPKDRFSAERLKGVDSTLKIQPAKLEDSAVYLCASSPRTAGNTEAFFGQGTRLTVV.

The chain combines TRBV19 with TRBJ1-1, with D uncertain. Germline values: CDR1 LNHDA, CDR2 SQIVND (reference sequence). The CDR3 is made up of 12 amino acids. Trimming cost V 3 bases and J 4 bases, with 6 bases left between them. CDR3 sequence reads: CASSIYPTEAFF. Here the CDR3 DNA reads TGTGCCAGTAGTATCTATCCCACTGAAGCTTTCTTT.

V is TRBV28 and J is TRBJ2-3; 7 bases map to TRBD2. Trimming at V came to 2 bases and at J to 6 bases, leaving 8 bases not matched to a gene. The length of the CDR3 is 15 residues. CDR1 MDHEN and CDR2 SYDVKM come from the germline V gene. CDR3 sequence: CASSLRGGRMDTQYF. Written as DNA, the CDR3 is TGTGCCAGCAGTTTACGCGGGGGTCGGATGGATACGCAGTATTTT.

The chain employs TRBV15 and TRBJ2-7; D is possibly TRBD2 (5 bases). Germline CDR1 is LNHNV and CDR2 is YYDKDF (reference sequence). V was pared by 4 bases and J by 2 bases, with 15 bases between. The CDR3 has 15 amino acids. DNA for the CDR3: TGTGCCACCAGCAAGCGGCCAGGCCTGACCTACGAGCAGTACTTC. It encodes CATSKRPGLTYEQYF.

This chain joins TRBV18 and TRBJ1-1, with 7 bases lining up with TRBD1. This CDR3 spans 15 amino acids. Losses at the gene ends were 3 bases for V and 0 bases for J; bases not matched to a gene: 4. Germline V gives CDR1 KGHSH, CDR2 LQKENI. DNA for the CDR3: TGTGCCAGCTCACCTTCGGACAGGATGAACACTGAAGCTTTCTTT. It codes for CASSPSDRMNTEAFF.

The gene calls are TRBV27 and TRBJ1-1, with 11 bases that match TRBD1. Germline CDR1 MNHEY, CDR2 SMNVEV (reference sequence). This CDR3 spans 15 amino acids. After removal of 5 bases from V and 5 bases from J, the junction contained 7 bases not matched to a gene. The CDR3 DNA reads TGTGCCAGCAGTCCACGGACAGGGGGCTGGACTGAAGCTTTCTTT. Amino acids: CASSPRTGGWTEAFF.

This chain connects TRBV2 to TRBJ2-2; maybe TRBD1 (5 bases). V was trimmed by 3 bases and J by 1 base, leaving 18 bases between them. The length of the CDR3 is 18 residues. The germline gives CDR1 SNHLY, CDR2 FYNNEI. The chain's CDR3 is CASSDFPPGRVNTGELFF. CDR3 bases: TGTGCCAGCAGTGATTTCCCTCCGGGCAGGGTGAACACCGGGGAGCTGTTTTTT.

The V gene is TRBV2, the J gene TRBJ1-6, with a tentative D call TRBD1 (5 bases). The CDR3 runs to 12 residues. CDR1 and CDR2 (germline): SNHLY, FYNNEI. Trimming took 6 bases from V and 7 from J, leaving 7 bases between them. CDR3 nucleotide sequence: TGTGCCAGCAGGACAGAAAATTCACCCCTCCACTTT. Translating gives CASRTENSPLHF.

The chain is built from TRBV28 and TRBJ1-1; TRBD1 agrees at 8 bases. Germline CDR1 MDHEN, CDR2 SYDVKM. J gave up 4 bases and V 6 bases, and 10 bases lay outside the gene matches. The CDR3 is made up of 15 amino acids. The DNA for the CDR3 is TGTGCCAGCAGACGGACAGGGATAAGGAGCACTGAAGCTTTCTTT. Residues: CASRRTGIRSTEAFF.

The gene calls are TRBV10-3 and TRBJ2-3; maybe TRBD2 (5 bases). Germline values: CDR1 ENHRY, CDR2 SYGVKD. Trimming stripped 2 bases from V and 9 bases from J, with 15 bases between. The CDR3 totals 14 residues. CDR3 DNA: TGTGCCATCAGTGAGCCGGGAAGTAAGCAGACGCAGTATTTT. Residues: CAISEPGSKQTQYF.

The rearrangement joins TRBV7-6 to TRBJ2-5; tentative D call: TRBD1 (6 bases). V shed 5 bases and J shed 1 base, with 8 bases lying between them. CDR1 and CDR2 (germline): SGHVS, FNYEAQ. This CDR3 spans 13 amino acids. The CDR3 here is CASSRQVQETQYF. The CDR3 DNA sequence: TGTGCCAGCAGCCGACAGGTCCAAGAGACCCAGTACTTC. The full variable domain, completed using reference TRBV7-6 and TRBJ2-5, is GAGVSQSPRYKVTKRGQDVALRCDPISGHVSLYWYRQALGQGPEFLTYFNYEAQQDKSGLPNDRFSAERPEGSISTLTIQRTEQRDSAMYRCASSRQVQETQYFGPGTRLLVL.

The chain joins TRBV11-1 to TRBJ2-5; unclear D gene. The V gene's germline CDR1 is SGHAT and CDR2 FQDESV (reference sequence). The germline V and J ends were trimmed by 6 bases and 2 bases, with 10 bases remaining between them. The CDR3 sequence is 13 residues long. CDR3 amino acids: CASRRGLQETQYF. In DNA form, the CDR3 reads TGTGCCAGCAGACGCGGTTTACAAGAGACCCAGTACTTC.